One sample yielded the 15 T cell receptor beta chains listed below, sequenced in a study of blood T cell repertoires in COVID-19. Profiled with immunoSEQ multiplex PCR; TCRdb holds only in-frame clones, not every one. The sample consists of roughly 250,000 clones, approximately 82% of them appearing once. The sequenced material came from peripheral blood. All receptors come from a man in his forties with active or convalescent COVID-19.

The chain has TRBV3-1 (or the pseudogene TRBV3-2) and TRBJ2-7, with 11 bases aligning to TRBD2. With V trimmed by 2 bases and J by 4 bases, 1 base remained unmatched. CDR1 LGHDT and CDR2 YNNKEL come from the germline V gene (reference sequence). This CDR3 contains 14 residues. CDR3 protein: CASSQTSGSYEQYF. CDR3 nucleotides: TGTGCCAGCAGCCAAACTAGCGGGAGTTACGAGCAGTACTTC.

The V and J genes are TRBV3-1 (or the pseudogene TRBV3-2) and TRBJ2-7; 12 nucleotides match TRBD1. V gave up 2 bases and J gave up 5 bases; unmatched junction bases: 1. CDR1 is LGHDT and CDR2 is YNNKEL in the germline V gene (reference sequence). The CDR3 sequence is 14 residues long. The CDR3 spells CASSQWDRGHEQYF. CDR3 DNA: TGTGCCAGCAGCCAATGGGACAGGGGGCACGAGCAGTACTTC.

The chain links TRBV4-1 to TRBJ2-3; 8 bases map to TRBD2. This CDR3 has 14 amino acids. Trimming cost V 4 bases and J 5 bases; bases outside gene matches: 5. CDR1 is MGHRA, CDR2 YSYEKL, per germline. CDR3 region: CASSLLTSGDTQYF. The CDR3 bases are TGCGCCAGCAGCCTTCTAACTAGCGGAGATACGCAGTATTTT.

The rearrangement links TRBV18 to TRBJ1-6; D is uncertain. CDR1 and CDR2 from the germline V gene are KGHSH and LQKENI. The germline V and J ends were trimmed by 8 bases and 0 bases, with 8 bases remaining between them. This CDR3 has 14 residues. The CDR3 DNA reads TGTGCCAGCACACAGAGCTCCTATAATTCACCCCTCCACTTT. This sequence encodes CASTQSSYNSPLHF.

The rearrangement joins TRBV5-6 to TRBJ2-3; TRBD1 aligns across 9 bases. The CDR3 is 19 residues long. The V segment lost 4 bases and the J segment 1 base; nucleotides outside the gene matches: 16. Germline V gene data show CDR1 as SGHDT and CDR2 as YYEEEE. Written as DNA, the CDR3 is TGTGCCAGCAGCCCCACCCGGGACAGGGTCCTCCTGGGCACAGATACGCAGTATTTT. Translated: CASSPTRDRVLLGTDTQYF.

The genes are TRBV11-2 and TRBJ1-2; 12 bases agree with TRBD1. After removal of 2 bases from V and 6 bases from J, the junction contained 10 bases not matched to a gene. CDR1 is SGHAT and CDR2 is FQNNGV in the germline V gene. The CDR3 consists of 17 residues. CDR3: CASSLPLGTGGVDGYTF. CDR3 coding DNA: TGTGCCAGCAGCTTACCCCTGGGGACAGGGGGCGTCGATGGCTACACCTTC.

J is TRBJ2-3 and V is TRBV9; D not resolved. Trimming cost V 2 bases and J 2 bases, with 6 bases left between them. The V gene's germline CDR1 is SGDLS and CDR2 YYNGEE. This CDR3 region has 13 residues. The CDR3 is CASSVGNTDTQYF. CDR3 DNA: TGTGCCAGCAGCGTTGGCAACACAGATACGCAGTATTTT. The full variable domain, with the rest looked up from reference TRBV9 and TRBJ2-3, is DSGVTQTPKHLITATGQRVTLRCSPRSGDLSVYWYQQSLDQGLQFLIQYYNGEERAKGNILERFSAQQFPDLHSELNLSSLELGDSALYFCASSVGNTDTQYFGPGTRLTVL.

This chain joins TRBV19 and TRBJ1-2; 8 nucleotides line up with TRBD1. V was pared by 6 bases and J by 5 bases, with 8 bases of the junction left unmatched. The CDR3 spans 14 residues. Germline-derived CDR1 and CDR2 are LNHDA and SQIVND (reference sequence). The CDR3 DNA is TGTGCCAGTAGCTCAATCGGACAGGGTTATGGCTACACCTTC. Translation gives CASSSIGQGYGYTF. The whole variable domain, filled in from reference TRBV19 and TRBJ1-2, reads DGGITQSPKYLFRKEGQNVTLSCEQNLNHDAMYWYRQDPGQGLRLIYYSQIVNDFQKGDIAEGYSVSREKKESFPLTVTSAQKNPTAFYLCASSSIGQGYGYTFGSGTRLTVV.

This chain connects TRBV7-9 to TRBJ2-2; 9 bases agree with TRBD1. The CDR3 totals 14 residues. V shed 5 bases and J 6 bases; nucleotides not matched to a gene: 4. CDR1 is SEHNR and CDR2 is FQNEAQ in the germline V gene (reference sequence). The CDR3 here is CASSVGQGPGELFF. The CDR3 DNA reads as TGTGCCAGCAGCGTGGGACAGGGACCCGGGGAGCTGTTTTTT.

The chain recombines TRBV5-4 with TRBJ1-2; a possible D gene is TRBD1 (5 bases). V lost 1 base to trimming and J lost 7 bases, with 11 bases between them. The CDR3 covers 13 residues. Germline CDR1 SGHNT, CDR2 YYREEE (reference sequence). The DNA of the CDR3 is TGTGCCAGCAGCTTGTGGGGGGTTGGTGGCTACACCTTC. Protein: CASSLWGVGGYTF.

The DNA for the CDR3 is TGTGCCAGCAGCCCGGTGGAGAAGACTGAAGCTTTCTTT. Translating it yields CASSPVEKTEAFF. The J gene is TRBJ1-1, the V gene TRBV5-6; D gene ambiguous. The germline V and J ends were trimmed by 4 bases and 5 bases, with 12 bases remaining between them. Germline CDR1 is SGHDT and CDR2 is YYEEEE. The CDR3 contains 13 residues.

V gene TRBV11-3 combines with J gene TRBJ1-5, with TRBD1 matching over 11 bases. This CDR3 comprises 16 residues. Germline assignment: CDR1 SGHNT and CDR2 YENEEA. V lost 5 bases, J lost 7 bases, and 10 bases stayed unmatched. CDR3 in amino acids: CASSVLPGQGGQPQHF. CDR3 bases: TGTGCCAGCAGCGTATTACCGGGACAGGGGGGCCAGCCCCAGCATTTT.

The rearrangement joins TRBV9 to TRBJ2-5, with TRBD1 identical over 7 bases. Trimming at V came to 4 bases and at J to 4 bases, leaving 7 bases not matched to a gene. This CDR3 has 14 amino acids. The germline V gene has CDR1 SGDLS and CDR2 YYNGEE. CDR3 sequence: CASSITGVAETQYF. CDR3 in DNA: TGTGCCAGCAGCATCACAGGGGTAGCAGAGACCCAGTACTTC.

This chain links TRBV5-1 with TRBJ1-2; D may be TRBD1 (6 bases). This CDR3 contains 14 residues. V shed 2 bases and J shed 2 bases, with 10 bases lying between them. Looked up from germline, CDR1 is SGHRS and CDR2 is YFSETQ. CDR3 amino acids: CASSLGQMNYGYTF. DNA for the CDR3: TGCGCCAGCAGCTTAGGACAGATGAACTATGGCTACACCTTC.

This clone was seen just once. The chain employs TRBV29-1 and TRBJ2-1, with a weak D call TRBD2 (5 bases). The V end lost 6 bases, the J end lost 7 bases, and 13 bases lay between the germline ends. The CDR3 extends over 12 amino acids. Germline V gene data show CDR1 as SQVTM and CDR2 as ANQGSEA. In DNA form, the CDR3 reads TGCAGCGTCCCGGGGTACGTTAATGAGCAGTTCTTC. Amino acids: CSVPGYVNEQFF.